The 22 T cell receptor beta chains presented below share a single source sample, sequenced in a study of T cell changes during pregnancy in multiple sclerosis (dated by TCRdb to between 2018 and 2020). Receptors were amplified or captured by the immunoSEQ multiplex PCR assay. Held by TCRdb, this immuneACCESS table contains in-frame sequences only and omits some clones. Under half of the omission traces to an unresolved V gene where checked; the cause of the rest is unknown. The sample table holds 48,000 or so clones, of which around 92% were seen once. Of the sample, 0.7% to 1% is held by the ten largest clones. The sequencing here drew on CD4+ T cells from peripheral blood mononuclear cells, taken in the second trimester of pregnancy. These receptors were taken from a female donor in good health, enrolled as a control in a pregnancy study.

The V gene is TRBV4-3, the J gene TRBJ1-2; a possible D gene is TRBD1 (6 bases). Trimming pared 0 bases from V and 3 bases from J, leaving 11 bases between. CDR3 size: 15 residues. Looked up from germline, CDR1 is LGHNA and CDR2 is YSLEER. The DNA for the CDR3 is TGCGCCAGCAGCCAAGATGGGTCAGGGGACTATGGCTACACCTTC. Translated: CASSQDGSGDYGYTF.

CDR3 loop: CASSHFTRRETQYF. The CDR3 DNA sequence: TGTGCCAGCAGCCACTTTACGCGTCGGGAGACCCAGTACTTC. This chain uses TRBV7-2 with TRBJ2-5; no clear D. In germline, CDR1 is SGHTA, CDR2 FQGNSA. V dropped 5 bases and J dropped 5 bases, with 15 bases sitting between them. The CDR3 has 14 amino acids.

The chain uses TRBV5-1 and TRBJ2-1, with TRBD2 matching 8 bases. Germline loops: CDR1 SGHRS, CDR2 YFSETQ. The CDR3 is 16 residues long. The junction had 4 bases not matched to a gene; V was cut back by 0 bases and J by 2 bases. DNA of the CDR3: TGCGCCAGCAGCTTGGATTTAGCGGGACCCTACAATGAGCAGTTCTTC. This encodes CASSLDLAGPYNEQFF.

The V call is TRBV11-2, the J call TRBJ1-4, with 7 bases fitting TRBD1. The length of the CDR3 is 16 residues. Germline loops: CDR1 SGHAT, CDR2 FQNNGV. Trimming took 4 bases from V and 3 from J; bases not matched to a gene: 8. The CDR3 coding sequence is TGTGCCAGCAGCTATACCGGGACAGCCTCTAATGAAAAACTGTTTTTT. This codes for CASSYTGTASNEKLFF.

The V gene is TRBV10-3, the J gene TRBJ2-2, with 7 bases fitting TRBD2. V shed 0 bases, J shed 5 bases, and the junction held 12 bases outside the gene matches. CDR1 is ENHRY and CDR2 is SYGVKD in the germline V gene. The CDR3 runs to 18 residues. CDR3 residues: CAISESMMGGSFTGELFF. As DNA, the CDR3 is TGTGCCATCAGTGAGTCGATGATGGGCGGGAGTTTTACCGGGGAGCTGTTTTTT.

The chain is built from TRBV11-2 and TRBJ2-7; 11 nucleotides align to TRBD2. This CDR3 has 17 amino acids. V was clipped by 1 base and J by 4 bases; unmatched bases: 9. Germline assignment: CDR1 SGHAT and CDR2 FQNNGV. The CDR3 region has the DNA TGTGCCAGCAGCTTAGTAACCTTTAGCGGGAGGGCGTACGAGCAGTACTTC. The encoded protein is CASSLVTFSGRAYEQYF.

This clone was picked up one time. This sequence joins TRBV19 and TRBJ1-1; no firm D call. V was cut by 7 bases and J by 0 bases, with 12 bases left in between. This CDR3 contains 14 residues. Looked up from germline, CDR1 is LNHDA and CDR2 is SQIVND (reference sequence). The CDR3 sequence: CASNSGLMNTEAFF. In nucleotides, the CDR3 is TGTGCCAGTAATTCAGGTTTAATGAACACTGAAGCTTTCTTT.

This chain links TRBV5-1 with TRBJ1-4; unclear D gene. CDR1 is SGHRS and CDR2 is YFSETQ in the germline V gene. This CDR3 comprises 15 residues. Trimming stripped 1 base from V and 4 bases from J, with 11 bases between. The CDR3 coding sequence is TGCGCCAGCAGCTTGTCTCGGCAGGTTAATGAAAAACTGTTTTTT. This codes for CASSLSRQVNEKLFF.

This chain uses TRBV7-2 with TRBJ1-5; no reliable D call. Germline assignment: CDR1 SGHTA and CDR2 FQGNSA. The CDR3 covers 13 residues. Trimming took 6 bases from V and 6 from J, leaving 12 bases between them. CDR3 DNA sequence: TGTGCCAGCAGAAACACCCGGGGTCAGCCCCAGCATTTT. As protein: CASRNTRGQPQHF.

V is TRBV4-1 and J is TRBJ2-2, with 7 nucleotides matching TRBD1. Trimming removed 4 bases from V and 5 bases from J; junction bases left unmatched: 10. The CDR3 sequence is 16 residues long. Germline assignment: CDR1 MGHRA and CDR2 YSYEKL. CDR3 sequence reads: CASSPGLARGTGELFF. The CDR3 DNA is TGCGCCAGCAGCCCCGGATTGGCCAGGGGGACCGGGGAGCTGTTTTTT.

This clone appeared a few times. The CDR3 sequence is CASSFRDMWKGYTF. The CDR3 DNA sequence: TGTGCCAGCAGTTTTCGGGACATGTGGAAGGGCTACACCTTC. The chain carries TRBV27 and TRBJ1-2; perhaps TRBD1 as D (6 bases). There are 14 residues in the CDR3. V was pared by 3 bases and J by 8 bases, with 16 bases between. The germline V gene has CDR1 MNHEY and CDR2 SMNVEV (reference sequence).

The chain recombines TRBV5-1 with TRBJ2-5; TRBD2 agrees at 7 bases. The trim removed 6 bases at V and 5 bases at J, leaving 19 bases unmatched. This CDR3 has 17 residues. Germline V CDR1 and CDR2: SGHRS, YFSETQ. CDR3 sequence: CASTSSARSGKWETQYF. The DNA for the CDR3 is TGCGCCAGCACCTCCAGCGCCCGGAGCGGGAAGTGGGAGACCCAGTACTTC.

The rearrangement joins TRBV11-3 to TRBJ2-7; D is perhaps TRBD2 (6 bases). CDR3 length: 13 amino acids. The germline CDR1 and CDR2 sequences are SGHNT and YENEEA. V was cut by 3 bases and J by 7 bases, with 13 bases left in between. The CDR3 region is CASSFSGAKEQYF. In nucleotides, the CDR3 is TGTGCCAGCAGCTTCTCGGGAGCAAAAGAGCAGTACTTC.

The chain links TRBV5-4 to TRBJ2-3; 7 nucleotides align to TRBD2. Trimming at V came to 4 bases and at J to 5 bases, leaving 7 bases not matched to a gene. CDR3 size: 14 residues. Germline V lookup: CDR1 SGHNT, CDR2 YYREEE (reference sequence). CDR3 region: CASSDRDYEDTQYF. CDR3 DNA sequence: TGTGCCAGCAGCGACCGGGACTACGAAGATACGCAGTATTTT.

The chain links TRBV6-5 to TRBJ2-2, with TRBD1 identical over 7 bases. CDR1 and CDR2 (germline): MNHEY, SVGAGI. The CDR3 runs 12 residues. J lost 6 bases, V lost 6 bases, and 1 base had no gene match. CDR3 protein: CASRTGPGELFF. The CDR3, as DNA: TGTGCCAGCAGGACAGGGCCCGGGGAGCTGTTTTTT.

V usage is TRBV2 and J usage is TRBJ2-5; TRBD2 matches at 10 bases. This CDR3 has 17 amino acids. The ends lost 0 bases at V and 5 bases at J; junction bases unmatched: 9. Germline lookup yields CDR1 SNHLY and CDR2 FYNNEI. CDR3 nucleotide sequence: TGTGCCAGCAGTGAAGCGCTTTTCCTAGCGGGGGAGGAGACCCAGTACTTC. Protein sequence: CASSEALFLAGEETQYF.

The chain joins TRBV25-1 to TRBJ2-5, with D possibly being TRBD2 (5 bases). V dropped 3 bases and J dropped 2 bases, with 13 bases sitting between them. CDR1 and CDR2 from the germline V gene are MGHDK and SYGVNS. CDR3 length: 15 amino acids. This chain's CDR3 is CASSDMTIEQETQYF. CDR3 sequence (DNA): TGTGCCAGCAGTGATATGACTATAGAACAAGAGACCCAGTACTTC.

This clone was counted a single time. V is TRBV25-1 and J is TRBJ1-2, with D perhaps matching TRBD1 (5 bases). The CDR3 totals 14 residues. Trimming shortened V by 4 bases and J by 0 bases, and 9 bases separated the two germline ends. The germline V gene has CDR1 MGHDK and CDR2 SYGVNS. The CDR3 reads CASSVRDTNYGYTF. The CDR3 region has the DNA TGTGCCAGCAGTGTCAGGGATACTAACTATGGCTACACCTTC.

This chain connects TRBV7-9 to TRBJ2-1; no clear D gene. CDR1 is SEHNR and CDR2 is FQNEAQ in the germline V gene (reference sequence). CDR3 length equals 15 residues. Trimming left V 1 base short and J 4 bases short, with 11 bases between. DNA for the CDR3: TGTGCCAGCAGCTTAGTGTCCCGACATTACAATGAGCAGTTCTTC. Protein product: CASSLVSRHYNEQFF.

This clone was counted once. The J gene is TRBJ2-1, the V gene TRBV6-4, with TRBD2 identical over 8 bases. This CDR3 has 15 residues. The ends lost 0 bases at V and 3 bases at J; junction bases unmatched: 1. The germline V gene has CDR1 MRHNA and CDR2 SNTAGT. The CDR3: CASSDSAGDYNEQFF. The CDR3 DNA sequence: TGTGCCAGCAGTGACTCAGCGGGGGACTACAATGAGCAGTTCTTC.

The chain combines TRBV10-2 with TRBJ2-7; 8 bases fit TRBD2. Germline lookup yields CDR1 WSHSY and CDR2 SAAADI. Losses at the gene ends were 2 bases for V and 7 bases for J; bases not matched to a gene: 7. The CDR3 sequence is 14 residues long. CDR3 residues: CASSETGGAKEQYF. The CDR3 DNA reads TGCGCCAGCAGTGAGACCGGGGGGGCAAAAGAGCAGTACTTC.

The chain couples TRBV27 to TRBJ2-1, with 13 bases identical to TRBD2. The V gene end was trimmed by 8 bases and the J gene end by 1 base; junction bases not matched to a gene: 5. The germline CDR1 and CDR2 sequences are MNHEY and SMNVEV (reference sequence). CDR3 length: 16 residues. The CDR3 nucleotides read TGTGCCAGCCGCGGGACTAGCGGGAAATCCTACAATGAGCAGTTCTTC. Translating gives CASRGTSGKSYNEQFF.